This T cell receptor beta chain was documented in a study of OX40 agonist ivuxolimab in advanced cancers. V was clipped by 7 bases and J by 8 bases, with 11 bases between them. Per germline, CDR1 SNHLY and CDR2 FYNNEI. The CDR3 consists of 11 residues. TCRdb keeps only in-frame clones here, not all; method: immunoSEQ multiplex PCR. The sample carries 60,000 to 90,000 clones, approximately 78% recorded once. Here the sequenced sample was CD4+ or CD8+ T cells sorted from blood, taken in a trial of the OX40 agonist ivuxolimab. This receptor was identified in an adult with an advanced solid tumor such as melanoma, head and neck, liver or kidney cancer. The V call is TRBV2, the J call TRBJ1-2; TRBD1 might be the D (6 bases). The CDR3 coding sequence is TGTGCCAGCAATCGGGGGCCCGGCTACACCTTC. Residues: CASNRGPGYTF.